The text below deals with one T cell receptor beta chain. This clone was observed a handful of times. This receptor's antigen is unknown. Base qualities are not at hand, and no much larger clone is one base apart. These data come from a study of cytomegalovirus exposure and HLA in healthy donors listed by TCRdb under 2017. For the wider study: An earlier analysis of fewer than 750 of the donors reported approximately 260 Gb of sequence data and about 120 million unique TCR beta sequences obtained from approximately 180 million T cells. Besides the first cohort of 500 to 700 subjects, a separate validation cohort made up of 120 different subjects was used. HLA typing included class I and class II loci at four-digit resolution. All discovery cohort repertoires had been generated on a single sequencing platform. Because of strong linkage in the cohort, four or five DR-DQ haplotypes were treated as single units for association and clustering. To study patterns of TCR occurrence, a later analysis re-analyzed previously published TCR beta repertoires from 666 donors and added high-resolution HLA genotyping. An early release covering roughly 600 HLA-typed donors comprised 250 to 350 gigabases of sequencing data and roughly 86 million unique TCR sequences. The later analysis used no new phenotypic data to find candidate immune exposures, relying instead on TCR beta sequences and their occurrence across donors. Donor age, sex, ethnicity and CMV serostatus were collected together with the repertoire data. Typing coverage varied by locus: roughly 620-640 donors for A, B, C, DRB1 and DQB1; roughly 500 for DQA1; 600 to 610 for DPA1; approximately 470 for DPB1. A later genetic analysis used genome-wide SNP genotypes for about 60% of the roughly 670 donors, treating that subset as a discovery cohort. Of the approximately 400 genotyped donors, about 80% fell in the genetic ancestry cluster associated with self-reported Caucasian donors. High-throughput TCR immunosequencing, statistical association of individual TCRs with disease status, and machine learning were combined to predict cytomegalovirus infection status. An earlier analysis of 587 of the donors used high-throughput TCR beta sequencing to judge whether each TCR beta V gene segment behaved as functional or pseudogenic. The T cell repertoires of some 670 subjects were profiled by immunosequencing and related to cytomegalovirus serostatus. Among roughly 400 genotyped donors of the cohort, an average of approximately 220,000 unique TCR beta nucleotide sequences was sequenced per donor, of which 15% to 20% were non-productive. The study aimed to test whether signatures of past pathogen exposure could be identified by cataloging public T cell receptors. Overall study results and their limits: It was suggested by the authors that the approach could potentially be generalized to other disease states and immunological phenotypes. When HLA alleles, especially DR and DQ, strongly co-occurred, TCR associations were difficult to assign to individual alleles. Across donors, most TCR sequences were observed very rarely, whereas some public TCRs were present in many individuals. A later analysis found that TCR association rates varied across HLA loci, with DRB1 alleles showing the most associated TCRs and HLA-C alleles the fewest. The sequencing pipeline was judged likely to have produced a cluster of highly shared sequence variants as a technical artifact. The cohort was sequenced for TCR beta chains only, and without alpha or paired-chain data the features that could be detected were limited. Compared with the roughly 700-donor mean, donors in an Asian-associated ancestry cluster had fewer N-insertions in productive TCRs, according to a later genetic analysis. Roughly 15 rarely observed V segments, including chromosome 9 orphons, were excluded from the earlier analysis of about 610 of the donors because counts were too low. An earlier analysis of several hundred of the donors showed that most TCR beta V segments appeared in productive rearrangements either about 90% or about 30% of the time, which broadly matched IMGT annotations. Presence/absence analyses assumed roughly uniform sequencing depth across donors, an assumption that may not hold. A later analysis reported that several top co-occurrence clusters appeared linked to parvovirus B19, influenza, CMV and Epstein-Barr virus. Some IMGT-functional V segments, including TRBV6-2 and TRBV6-3, could not be told apart with the 87-base-pair reads, so those segments were excluded. The classifier was reported to diagnose cytomegalovirus status with high specificity and sensitivity in both the original and validation cohorts. At a false discovery rate of 0.05, a later analysis linked under 20,000 TCR beta sequences to specific HLA alleles. Three of the identified cytomegalovirus-associated TCR beta chains were confirmed in vitro to be specific for cytomegalovirus antigens. The study gave a list of some 150 TCR beta chains associated with cytomegalovirus. HLA typing was unavailable for some donors at each locus, so association tests used only the typed subset. A further reported finding was that TCR beta sequences accurately predicted the HLA-A and HLA-B alleles for most subjects in the first cohort. Linkage disequilibrium might explain the correlated functional status among segregating V segments, but an unknown experimental factor could not be ruled out. In a later analysis, HLA-associated TCR beta chains were found to be more clonally expanded and to have lower generation probabilities than equally common non-associated chains. Most CMV-associated TCR beta chains appeared to be HLA-restricted in a later analysis, and the HLA associations seemed to be driven largely by CMV exposure. CMV serostatus was the only immune exposure information available for the cohort. In a later genetic analysis, a missense DCLRE1C variant was associated with V-gene and J-gene trimming of TCR beta chains, and the association was replicated in an independent cohort.

In total, approximately 690 healthy bone marrow donors made up the cohort. At the time of sampling, every cohort member was nominally healthy, though immune exposures that went unrecorded were likely present. The donor tested CMV seronegative and was one of the 352 seronegative cohort members. Every donor gave a peripheral blood sample, and the peripheral blood mononuclear cells from that sample were used for TCR beta sequencing. Genomic DNA extraction from the blood cell samples was performed with the Qiagen DNeasy Blood Extraction Kit. Library preparation used the immunoSEQ multiplex PCR assay. The multiplex PCR relied on a mix of 60 forward primers for TCR Vbeta segments and 13 reverse primers for TCR Jbeta segments. The CDR3 region of rearranged TCR beta genes was amplified from genomic DNA by a multiplex PCR assay. Amplified TCR beta libraries were sequenced as 87-base-pair reads on the Illumina HiSeq System. On the study's bioinformatics: A later analysis tallied 75 million to 95 million unique TCR beta chains across the 666 repertoires, and roughly 11 million of those chains were shared by two or more donors. A nearest-neighbor algorithm error-corrected the raw reads and collapsed the reads into unique sequences, merging closely related sequences to remove PCR and sequencing errors. V, D and J gene segments were assigned by aligning CDR3 sequences to IMGT reference sequences. Each retained sequence needed at least a six-nucleotide match to both a V gene segment and a J gene segment. A rearrangement counted as productive if the CDR3 had no stop codons and remained in frame with V and J, and every other rearrangement counted as non-productive. CDR3 was defined according to IMGT convention as the region running from the second conserved V-encoded cysteine to the conserved J-encoded phenylalanine. The earlier analysis of approximately 590 of the donors excluded any sequence lacking an unambiguous match to a single V gene segment. An earlier analysis of some 610 of the donors called V segments functional above 56.7% productive rearrangements and segregating when the between-donor standard deviation exceeded 5%. A statistical classification framework was built for diagnosing cytomegalovirus status from the catalog of TCR beta chain sequences. In a later analysis, TCR nucleotide sequences were compared against IMGT/GENE-DB human TR gene sequences so that V and J genes could be assigned. Using the TCRdist pipeline, a later analysis assigned CDR3 sequences along with most-parsimonious VDJ recombination scenarios. A later analysis defined each TCR beta chain by its CDR3 amino acid sequence plus V-gene family, and excluded reads lacking a unique V-gene family. As a way to deal with suspected cross-contamination and a sequencing artifact, a later analysis dropped hundreds of nucleotide sequences that were highly shared and had low generation probability. A later analysis calculated a clonal expansion index for each public chain from normalized within-repertoire ranks of inferred template counts. A later analysis computed generation probabilities with a VDJ recombination model fitted to out-of-frame rearrangements, and checked the results against IGoR. Hypergeometric tests were used in a later analysis to score TCR-TCR, TCR-HLA and TCR-CMV co-occurrence, with a repertoire-size bias correction applied to the TCR pairs. To estimate false discovery rates, a later analysis permuted the HLA or CMV assignments 20 times. A later analysis grouped co-occurring TCRs with DBSCAN, adding TCRdist sequence similarity when clustering within HLA-allele-positive subsets. Repertoires with fewer than 30,000 or more than 120,000 public chains, plus five repertoires with anomalous nucleotide sharing, were excluded from co-occurrence clustering. TCRdb's version of the immuneACCESS table is confined to in-frame rearrangements and falls short of the full clone set. An unresolved V gene accounts for under half of the shortfall where checked; the remainder is of unknown origin. The V and J calls and clone size are taken from that table; D and trimming were inferred from the DNA. A total of 150,000 to 200,000 clones appear in this sample, roughly 79% of them only once. The ten top clones hold around 1.5% of the sample.

Clipping removes 3 bases from V and 2 bases from J, with 11 as the unmatched junction base count. As encoded in the germline V gene, CDR1 is KGHSH while CDR2 is LQKENI. Counted from cysteine to phenylalanine, this CDR3 has 17 amino acids. CDR3 DNA only is kept here, 51 bases in frame from base 1. The receptor's source is a man aged 40-49 years in good health and CMV-seronegative. Material: PBMCs. The V gene is TRBV18 and the J gene is TRBJ1-1; TRBD1 matches 8 bases in the middle. The CDR3 protein: CASSPPGTGAFNTEAFF. The DNA is TGTGCCAGCTCACCTCCAGGGACAGGAGCTTTCAACACTGAAGCTTTCTTT.